This TCR beta chain was found in a study of T cells in Graves' hyperthyroidism and ophthalmopathy. Study-level points and caveats: The model made its ophthalmopathy prediction, and onset followed a median around 6.9 months later.

The TCR beta CDR3 regions underwent amplification using RNA transcripts as the source. During a first-round RT-PCR of the TCR CDR3, the HTBI primer set was used. MiXCR, applied by TCRdb to the multiplex PCR reads, yields one record per CDR3 protein. The table lists more than 500,000 distinct CDR3 sequences, 15% to 20% of them singletons, with less than 4.5% in the top ten. The CDR3 length is 14 residues. The germline V and J ends were trimmed by 6 bases and 3 bases, with 9 bases remaining between them. Germline V gene lookup returns CDR1 SNHLY and CDR2 FYNNEI. This clonotype was detected ten times or more. Its antigen is not known.

This sequence originates from a woman aged 25 to 39 with Graves' hyperthyroidism. What was sequenced was blood. This sequence joins TRBV2 and TRBJ1-6; no reliable D call. In DNA form, the CDR3 reads TGTGCCAGCAGCTTCACCGACTATAATTCACCCCTCCACTTT. It translates to CASSFTDYNSPLHF.